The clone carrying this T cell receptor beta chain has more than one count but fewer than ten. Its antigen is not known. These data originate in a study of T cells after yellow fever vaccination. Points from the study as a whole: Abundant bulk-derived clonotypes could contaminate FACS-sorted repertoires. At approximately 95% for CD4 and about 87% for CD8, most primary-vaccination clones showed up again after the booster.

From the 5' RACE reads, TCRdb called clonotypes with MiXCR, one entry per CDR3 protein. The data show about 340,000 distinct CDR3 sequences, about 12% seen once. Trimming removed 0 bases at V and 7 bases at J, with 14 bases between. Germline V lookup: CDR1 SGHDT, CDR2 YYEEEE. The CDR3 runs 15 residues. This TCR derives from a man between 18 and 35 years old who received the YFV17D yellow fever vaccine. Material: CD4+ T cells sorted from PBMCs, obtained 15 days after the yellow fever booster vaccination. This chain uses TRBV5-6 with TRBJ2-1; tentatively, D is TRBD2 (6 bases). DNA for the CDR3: TGTGCCAGCAGCTTGGTGGGGGGTTGGAGGAATGAGCAGTTCTTC. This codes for CASSLVGGWRNEQFF.